The 19 T cell receptor beta chains presented below share a single source sample, sequenced in a study of control samples from healthy donors and cancer patients. Produced via immunoSEQ multiplex PCR; TCRdb's table is partial and in-frame only. The sample lists around 230,000 clones; around 94% were seen once. The sample was blood. These receptors were collected from a middle-aged man in good health.

This clone was detected only a few times. The chain recombines TRBV7-2 with TRBJ2-7, with D perhaps assigned TRBD1 or TRBD2 (6 bases each). CDR1 SGHTA and CDR2 FQGNSA come from the germline V gene. Deletions cut 1 base from V and 4 bases from J, with 11 bases between. The CDR3 extends over 14 amino acids. The CDR3 sequence is CASSLGRGRYEQYF. Written as DNA, the CDR3 is TGTGCCAGCAGCTTAGGTCGGGGGCGATACGAGCAGTACTTC.

There are a few counts of this clone. This sequence joins TRBV19 and TRBJ1-1, with D maybe TRBD1 (6 bases). This CDR3 comprises 14 residues. Trimming pared 2 bases from V and 1 base from J, leaving 8 bases between. Germline V gives CDR1 LNHDA, CDR2 SQIVND (reference sequence). CDR3 amino acids: CASSITGSNTEAFF. CDR3 nucleotides: TGTGCCAGTAGTATAACAGGGTCGAACACTGAAGCTTTCTTT.

The V gene is TRBV6-5, the J gene TRBJ1-6; D is uncertain. The CDR3 is 14 amino acids. Germline-derived CDR1 and CDR2 are MNHEY and SVGAGI. Trimming pared 4 bases from V and 10 bases from J, leaving 14 bases between. The CDR3 reads CASSSLLPRSPLHF. In DNA, the CDR3 is TGTGCCAGCAGTTCCCTATTACCCCGGTCACCCCTCCACTTT.

The CDR3 sequence: CASSVEGGRYGYTF. CDR3 DNA: TGTGCCAGCAGCGTAGAGGGGGGCCGCTATGGCTACACCTTC. The chain combines TRBV9 with TRBJ1-2; a possible D gene is TRBD1 (6 bases). The CDR3 extends over 14 amino acids. V shed 0 bases and J shed 4 bases, with 10 bases lying between them. The germline V gene has CDR1 SGDLS and CDR2 YYNGEE.

The chain uses TRBV28 and TRBJ2-2; 8 nucleotides agree with TRBD2. Germline-derived CDR1 and CDR2 are MDHEN and SYDVKM. V was pared by 3 bases and J by 6 bases, with 9 bases of the junction left unmatched. The length of the CDR3 is 16 residues. In DNA, the CDR3 is TGTGCCAGCAGTTTGAGGGCGAGCGGGGGATCCGGGGAGCTGTTTTTT. It specifies CASSLRASGGSGELFF.

Regarding this clone: The junction departs from germline at one end; a sequencing error may be responsible. The CDR3 here is CASTLTTLVEYTEAFF. CDR3 bases: TGTGCCAGCACCTTAACGACACTGGTAGAGTACACTGAAGCTTTCTTT. The rearrangement uses TRBV7-9 and TRBJ1-1; D not certain. This CDR3 has 16 amino acids. The germline V gene encodes CDR1 SEHNR and CDR2 FQNEAQ (reference sequence).

There are a few counts of this clone. This chain links TRBV28 with TRBJ2-7; 8 bases are a match to TRBD2. With V trimmed by 7 bases and J by 3 bases, 5 bases remained unmatched. This CDR3 spans 13 amino acids. CDR1 and CDR2 (germline): MDHEN, SYDVKM. CDR3 nucleotides: TGTGCCAGCACCCCGGGAGGGAACTACGAGCAGTACTTC. Encoded protein: CASTPGGNYEQYF.

The J gene is TRBJ1-2, the V gene TRBV6-5; 9 bases are shared with TRBD1. CDR1 and CDR2 (germline): MNHEY, SVGAGI. The ends lost 0 bases at V and 8 bases at J; junction bases unmatched: 4. There are 14 residues in the CDR3. This CDR3 reads CASSYSGQGWGYTF. The CDR3 DNA is TGTGCCAGCAGTTACTCGGGACAGGGATGGGGCTACACCTTC.

This clone was counted only a few times. The rearrangement links TRBV18 to TRBJ1-3; no reliable D call. The CDR3 sequence is 16 residues long. CDR1 KGHSH and CDR2 LQKENI come from the germline V gene. V dropped 2 bases and J dropped 2 bases, with 13 bases sitting between them. As DNA, the CDR3 is TGTGCCAGCTCACCAGGAGGCTGGAGGCCTGGAAACACCATATATTTT. The encoded protein is CASSPGGWRPGNTIYF. The variable domain in full, completed from reference TRBV18 and TRBJ1-3, reads NAGVMQNPRHLVRRRGQEARLRCSPMKGHSHVYWYRQLPEEGLKFMVYLQKENIIDESGMPKERFSAEFPKEGPSILRIQQVVRGDSAAYFCASSPGGWRPGNTIYFGEGSWLTVV.

CDR3 bases: TGTGCCAGCAGTGTGCAGGGTACTGGAAACACCATATATTTT. Its protein is CASSVQGTGNTIYF. This chain links TRBV2 with TRBJ1-3, with a weak D call TRBD1 (5 bases). CDR1 SNHLY and CDR2 FYNNEI come from the germline V gene. V shed 4 bases and J shed 2 bases, with 9 bases lying between them. This CDR3 contains 14 residues.

This chain uses TRBV27 with TRBJ1-1; perhaps TRBD1 as D (6 bases). The germline V and J ends were trimmed by 6 bases and 11 bases, with 19 bases remaining between them. Germline CDR1 and CDR2: MNHEY and SMNVEV (reference sequence). This CDR3 is built from 13 residues. The CDR3 is CASRDSDRVYAFF. The CDR3 bases are TGTGCCAGCAGGGACAGCGATAGGGTATACGCTTTCTTT.

The V and J genes are TRBV19 and TRBJ1-5; TRBD1 matches 9 bases. Germline V CDR1 and CDR2: LNHDA, SQIVND (reference sequence). The CDR3 covers 15 residues. The V and J ends lost 3 bases and 6 bases, in that order; junction bases with no gene match: 6. The CDR3 nucleotides are TGTGCCAGTAGTATCCGGACAGGGGAGGGTCAGCCCCAGCATTTT. Protein: CASSIRTGEGQPQHF.

V and J are TRBV28 and TRBJ1-6; D is possibly TRBD1 (5 bases). The germline V gene has CDR1 MDHEN and CDR2 SYDVKM. CDR3 length: 14 amino acids. V was trimmed by 8 bases and J by 7 bases, leaving 15 bases between them. The CDR3 is CASLGGAQNSPLHF. DNA for the CDR3: TGTGCCAGCCTTGGAGGGGCACAGAATTCACCCCTCCACTTT. The variable domain in full, with the rest retrieved from reference TRBV28 and TRBJ1-6, is DVKVTQSSRYLVKRTGEKVFLECVQDMDHENMFWYRQDPGLGLRLIYFSYDVKMKEKGDIPEGYSVSREKKERFSLILESASTNQTSMYLCASLGGAQNSPLHFGNGTRLTVT.

The chain links TRBV7-9 to TRBJ2-7, with TRBD1 identical over 7 bases. The CDR3 sequence is 13 residues long. V lost 7 bases to trimming and J lost 6 bases; unmatched junction nucleotides: 9. CDR1 and CDR2 from the germline V gene are SEHNR and FQNEAQ (reference sequence). The CDR3 bases are TGTGCCAGCACCAATCAGGGGGTTTTCGAGCAGTACTTC. It specifies CASTNQGVFEQYF.

The chain couples TRBV7-2 to TRBJ1-2; 10 bases map to TRBD1. Trimming cost V 10 bases and J 7 bases; bases outside gene matches: 18. From germline, CDR1 is SGHTA and CDR2 FQGNSA. The CDR3 consists of 16 residues. CDR3 loop: CATTVPGQGRHGGYTF. The CDR3 bases are TGTGCCACCACGGTCCCGGGACAGGGGAGGCATGGTGGCTACACCTTC.

The V and J genes are TRBV10-2 and TRBJ1-1, with D hard to call. CDR1 is WSHSY and CDR2 is SAAADI in the germline V gene. This CDR3 contains 10 residues. Trimming left V 8 bases short and J 2 bases short, with 3 bases between. CDR3 sequence (DNA): TGCGCCAGCGGAAACACTGAAGCTTTCTTT. Translated, it gives CASGNTEAFF.

The chain couples TRBV5-1 to TRBJ1-2, with D possibly matching TRBD1 (5 bases). Germline CDR1 reads SGHRS; CDR2 reads YFSETQ. The V and J ends lost 2 bases and 7 bases respectively, with 18 bases between them. CDR3 length: 15 amino acids. CDR3 loop: CASSLATGQGSGYTF. CDR3 bases: TGCGCCAGCAGCTTAGCCACGGGGCAGGGCTCTGGCTACACCTTC.

This chain uses TRBV11-2 with TRBJ2-7; unclear D gene. The CDR3 extends over 14 amino acids. The germline V and J ends were trimmed by 5 bases and 7 bases, with 18 bases remaining between them. From germline, CDR1 is SGHAT and CDR2 FQNNGV. DNA of the CDR3: TGTGCCAGCAGCGGCCCGGGCTTACTATGGGAGCAGTACTTC. This sequence encodes CASSGPGLLWEQYF. Filled out from reference TRBV11-2 and TRBJ2-7, the complete variable domain reads EAGVAQSPRYKIIEKRQSVAFWCNPISGHATLYWYQQILGQGPKLLIQFQNNGVVDDSQLPKDRFSAERLKGVDSTLKIQPAKLEDSAVYLCASSGPGLLWEQYFGPGTRLTVT.

The rearrangement joins TRBV5-1 to TRBJ1-5, with a possible D match to TRBD1 (5 bases). The V end lost 2 bases, the J end lost 3 bases, and 9 bases lay between the germline ends. Germline CDR1 reads SGHRS; CDR2 reads YFSETQ. This CDR3 has 14 amino acids. The CDR3 loop is CASSLGQDNQPQHF. Here the CDR3 DNA reads TGCGCCAGCAGCTTAGGACAAGACAATCAGCCCCAGCATTTT.